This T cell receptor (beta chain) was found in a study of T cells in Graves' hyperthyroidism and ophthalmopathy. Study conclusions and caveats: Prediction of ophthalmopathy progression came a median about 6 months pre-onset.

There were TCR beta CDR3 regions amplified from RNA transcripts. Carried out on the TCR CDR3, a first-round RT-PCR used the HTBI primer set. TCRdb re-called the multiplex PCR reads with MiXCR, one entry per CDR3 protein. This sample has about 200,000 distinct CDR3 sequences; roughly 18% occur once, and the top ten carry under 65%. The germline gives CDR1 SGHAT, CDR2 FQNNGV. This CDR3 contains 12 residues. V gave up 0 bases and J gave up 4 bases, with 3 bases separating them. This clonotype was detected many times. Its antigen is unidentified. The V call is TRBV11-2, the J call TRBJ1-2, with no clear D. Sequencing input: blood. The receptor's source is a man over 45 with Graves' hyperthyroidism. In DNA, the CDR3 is TGTGCCAGCAGCTTAGACGCCTATGGCTACACCTTC. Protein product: CASSLDAYGYTF. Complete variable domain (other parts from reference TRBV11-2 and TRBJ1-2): EAGVAQSPRYKIIEKRQSVAFWCNPISGHATLYWYQQILGQGPKLLIQFQNNGVVDDSQLPKDRFSAERLKGVDSTLKIQPAKLEDSAVYLCASSLDAYGYTFGSGTRLTVV.